These 9 T cell receptor beta chains share one sample of origin, sequenced in a study of T cells after yellow fever vaccination. TCRdb re-analysed the 5' RACE reads in MiXCR, keeping a single row per CDR3 protein. The sample records some 550,000 distinct CDR3 sequences, about 19% being singletons. This material consisted of PBMCs, taken 15 days after the yellow fever booster vaccination. All receptors come from a man aged 25 to 45 who received the YFV17D yellow fever vaccine.

V gene TRBV28 combines with J gene TRBJ2-4; 12 bases map to TRBD2. There are 15 residues in the CDR3. Per the germline V gene, CDR1 is MDHEN and CDR2 is SYDVKM. Trimming removed 5 bases from V and 6 bases from J; junction bases left unmatched: 5. CDR3 in amino acids: CASSGLAGWGNIQYF. Written as DNA, the CDR3 is TGTGCCAGCAGTGGACTAGCGGGATGGGGAAACATTCAGTACTTC. The full variable domain, in which reference TRBV28 and TRBJ2-4 provide the parts outside the CDR3, is DVKVTQSSRYLVKRTGEKVFLECVQDMDHENMFWYRQDPGLGLRLIYFSYDVKMKEKGDIPEGYSVSREKKERFSLILESASTNQTSMYLCASSGLAGWGNIQYFGAGTRLSVL.

This clonotype was picked up a small number of times. V and J are TRBV5-4 and TRBJ2-5; 7 positions match TRBD1. Germline V lookup: CDR1 SGHNT, CDR2 YYREEE (reference sequence). This CDR3 has 14 amino acids. With V trimmed by 1 base and J by 7 bases, 7 bases remained unmatched. The CDR3 DNA follows: TGTGCCAGCAGCTTGACTGACAGGGTTGGGACCCAGTACTTC. Translated, it gives CASSLTDRVGTQYF.

V gene TRBV20-1 combines with J gene TRBJ2-3; D unresolved. There are 14 residues in the CDR3. Germline V lookup: CDR1 DFQATT, CDR2 SNEGSKA (reference sequence). V lost 2 bases and J lost 0, with 9 bases in between. The CDR3: CSARRTRSTDTQYF. CDR3 nucleotides: TGCAGTGCTAGAAGAACCCGTAGCACAGATACGCAGTATTTT.

This clonotype came up many times. V usage is TRBV14 and J usage is TRBJ2-6; no definite D call. Germline values: CDR1 SGHDN, CDR2 FVKESK. Trimming removed 0 bases from V and 3 bases from J, with 6 bases in between. The CDR3 has 15 amino acids. The CDR3 loop is CASSQDLGGANVLTF. The CDR3 DNA follows: TGTGCCAGCAGCCAAGATCTCGGTGGGGCCAACGTCCTGACTTTC.

This clonotype was detected a few times. The chain combines TRBV28 with TRBJ2-3, with 8 positions matching TRBD2. The CDR3 totals 17 residues. Germline V lookup: CDR1 MDHEN, CDR2 SYDVKM. The V and J ends lost 10 bases and 3 bases, in that order; junction bases with no gene match: 18. CDR3 nucleotide sequence: TGTGCCACCTGGGGGTTCCAGCGGGAGCCTTTAACAGATACGCAGTATTTT. This sequence encodes CATWGFQREPLTDTQYF.

The chain uses TRBV5-1 and TRBJ2-2; D not certain. Trimming took 4 bases from V and 10 from J, leaving 20 bases between them. The CDR3 is 15 residues long. Germline CDR1 is SGHRS and CDR2 is YFSETQ. The CDR3 nucleotides are TGCGCCAGCAGCCAGGAAGGGATAGATTACGAGGAGCTGTTTTTT. It is translated as CASSQEGIDYEELFF.

This clonotype was counted a few times. The J gene is TRBJ2-3, the V gene TRBV25-1; D unresolved. The germline gives CDR1 MGHDK, CDR2 SYGVNS. Between the trimmed V and J ends, which lost 6 bases and 11 bases, there was a span of 15 bases. CDR3 length equals 12 residues. This chain's CDR3 is CASSNQREEQYF. The DNA for the CDR3 is TGTGCCAGCAGCAACCAAAGAGAAGAGCAGTATTTT.

This clonotype has just a few counts. This sequence joins TRBV20-1 and TRBJ1-2, with unresolved D. CDR3 size: 12 residues. Deletions cut 5 bases from V and 2 bases from J, with 9 bases between. In germline, CDR1 is DFQATT, CDR2 SNEGSKA (reference sequence). DNA for the CDR3: TGCAGTGCTGACGAAAGGAACTATGGCTACACCTTC. Its translation: CSADERNYGYTF.

This clonotype was counted only a few times. The CDR3 DNA is TGCAGCGTTGCGGACAGGGCGGACGAGCAGTACTTC. This encodes CSVADRADEQYF. The chain is built from TRBV29-1 and TRBJ2-7; 8 bases line up with TRBD1. CDR1 SQVTM and CDR2 ANQGSEA come from the germline V gene. CDR3 length: 12 amino acids. J was trimmed by 5 bases and V by 4 bases; bases with no gene match: 4.